This T cell receptor (beta chain) was captured by sequencing in a study of cytomegalovirus exposure and HLA in healthy donors. Overall study findings and caveats: The study carried out a later analysis of TCR beta sequences. It associated around 17,000 of them with specific HLA alleles at a false discovery rate of 0.05. Analysis was performed later, and it showed HLA-associated TCR beta chains to be more clonally expanded than equally common others. Sequence variants that were highly shared formed a cluster that was likely a sequencing artifact.

CDR1 is MGHRA and CDR2 is YSYEKL in the germline V gene. This CDR3 has 14 amino acids. The V gene lost 1 base and the J gene lost 7 bases, with 11 bases spanning the gap. In the PCR, 60 Vbeta and 13 Jbeta primers were used. Method: immunoSEQ multiplex PCR; TCRdb's copy keeps in-frame clones and lacks some. The profile shows fewer than 200,000 clones, 75% to 85% of them singletons. A note on this clone: Its specificity is unknown.

Each of the donors was a healthy bone marrow donor. Sequencing was done on a sample of PBMCs. V gene TRBV4-1 combines with J gene TRBJ2-4, with D possibly being TRBD2 (7 bases). The receptor was isolated from a male donor in good health and CMV-seropositive. The chain's CDR3 is CASSQGKGGNIQYF. The DNA for the CDR3 is TGCGCCAGCAGCCAAGGGAAGGGGGGGAACATTCAGTACTTC.